This TCR beta chain was obtained from a study of OX40 agonist ivuxolimab in advanced cancers. Study background: Intravenous ivuxolimab at 0.01 to 10 mg/kg was given to patients every 2 weeks. Regarding the study as a whole: The antigen specificity of the peripheral T cells (those that were expanded) was not determined. Partial responders at 0.1-3.0 mg/kg showed near-lowest clonal expansion.

Assay used: immunoSEQ multiplex PCR; TCRdb lists only in-frame clones, some missing. The repertoire holds some 42,000 clones, with roughly 86% as singletons. Trimming shortened V by 6 bases and J by 6 bases, and 11 bases separated the two germline ends. Germline V gives CDR1 DFQATT, CDR2 SNEGSKA (reference sequence). The CDR3 loop spans 11 amino acids. This clone came up once. Its antigen is unidentified. The sample here was CD4+ or CD8+ T cells sorted from blood, taken in a trial of the OX40 agonist ivuxolimab. The sequence came from an adult with an advanced solid tumor such as melanoma, head and neck, liver or kidney cancer. The J gene is TRBJ1-1, the V gene TRBV20-1, with D unclear. The CDR3 DNA reads TGCAGTGCCCCGAGGGCGGCTGAAGCTTTCTTT. Translated, it gives CSAPRAAEAFF.